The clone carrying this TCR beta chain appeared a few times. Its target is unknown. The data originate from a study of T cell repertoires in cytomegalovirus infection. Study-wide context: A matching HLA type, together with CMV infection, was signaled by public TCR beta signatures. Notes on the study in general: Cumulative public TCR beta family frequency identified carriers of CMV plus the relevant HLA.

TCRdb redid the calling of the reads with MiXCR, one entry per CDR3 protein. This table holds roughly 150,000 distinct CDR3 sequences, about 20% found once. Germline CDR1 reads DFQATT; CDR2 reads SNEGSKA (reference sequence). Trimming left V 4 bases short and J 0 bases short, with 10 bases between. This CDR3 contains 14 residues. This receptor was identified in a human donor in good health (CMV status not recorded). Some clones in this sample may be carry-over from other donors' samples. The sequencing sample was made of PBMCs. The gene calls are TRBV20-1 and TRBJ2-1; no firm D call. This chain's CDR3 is CSAKPLSSYNEQFF. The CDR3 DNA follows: TGCAGTGCTAAGCCTCTCAGCTCCTACAATGAGCAGTTCTTC.